Detailed here is one TCR beta chain. Per the study methods: Quantification of nucleated cells was approximated via reference gene primer amplification. The table came from immunoSEQ multiplex PCR; TCRdb's copy has only in-frame clones and leaves some out. That table gives V, J and clone size, and the DNA gave D and trimming. The data hold roughly 250,000 clones, with about 83% observed a single time. Germline V gene sequence: CDR1 SGDLS, CDR2 YYNGEE. The CDR3 length is 14 residues. Trimming took 5 bases from V and 8 from J, leaving 16 bases between them. This specimen comes from a study of blood T cell repertoires in COVID-19.

V and J are TRBV9 and TRBJ1-4; TRBD1 might be the D (6 bases). This receptor was identified in a human donor in a cohort sampled during active COVID-19. The sample comprised peripheral blood. The CDR3: CASSADSLSEKLFF. In nucleotides, the CDR3 is TGTGCCAGCAGTGCGGACAGTCTGTCGGAAAAACTGTTTTTT.